One sample yielded the 25 T cell receptor beta chains listed below, sequenced in a study of blood T cell repertoires in COVID-19. This table comes from immunoSEQ multiplex PCR, and its TCRdb copy is limited to in-frame clones, with some not included. The data contain about 240,000 clones, more than 85% of them singletons. The sample consisted of peripheral blood. These receptors were taken from a woman aged 70-85 years with active or convalescent COVID-19.

The chain is built from TRBV29-1 and TRBJ1-5; 11 bases match TRBD1. The CDR3 runs 13 residues. The V segment lost 7 bases and the J segment 3 bases; nucleotides outside the gene matches: 2. Per germline, CDR1 SQVTM and CDR2 ANQGSEA. CDR3 amino acids: CSAGQGANQPQHF. The CDR3, as DNA: TGCAGCGCAGGACAGGGGGCCAATCAGCCCCAGCATTTT.

The V call is TRBV10-3, the J call TRBJ1-1; D is unresolved. Germline assignment: CDR1 ENHRY and CDR2 SYGVKD. The CDR3 is 12 residues long. The ends were cut back, 6 bases at V and 1 base at J, with 6 bases in the middle. In nucleotides, the CDR3 is TGTGCCATCAGGGGAGCGAACACTGAAGCTTTCTTT. Translation: CAIRGANTEAFF.

This rearrangement joins TRBV19 to TRBJ2-5; unclear D gene. Germline-derived CDR1 and CDR2 are LNHDA and SQIVND (reference sequence). This CDR3 has 11 residues. V lost 5 bases and J 3 bases, leaving 4 bases between the germline ends. The CDR3 protein is CASSSEETQYF. CDR3 coding DNA: TGTGCCAGTAGTTCTGAAGAGACCCAGTACTTC.

V usage is TRBV12-3 or TRBV12-4 and J usage is TRBJ1-2, with D maybe TRBD1 (6 bases). Between the trimmed V and J ends, which lost 5 bases and 0 bases, there was a span of 7 bases. The CDR3 totals 13 residues. This CDR3 is CASSQGTNYGYTF. CDR3 nucleotides: TGTGCCAGCAGTCAGGGGACTAACTATGGCTACACCTTC.

The chain joins TRBV19 to TRBJ1-1; D possibly corresponds to TRBD1 (6 bases). The length of the CDR3 is 14 residues. V was shortened by 6 bases and J by 6 bases, with 17 bases between the two germline ends. The germline V gene has CDR1 LNHDA and CDR2 SQIVND (reference sequence). The CDR3 loop is CASSRTGMMAEAFF. The CDR3 nucleotides read TGTGCCAGTAGCCGAACAGGGATGATGGCTGAAGCTTTCTTT.

V is TRBV15 and J is TRBJ2-3, with D possibly matching TRBD1 (6 bases). Trimming took 6 bases from V and 3 from J, leaving 16 bases between them. The germline gives CDR1 LNHNV, CDR2 YYDKDF (reference sequence). The CDR3 is 15 residues long. CDR3 DNA: TGTGCCACCAGTGGTCTTAAGGACAGTACAGATACGCAGTATTTT. Encoded protein: CATSGLKDSTDTQYF. Using reference TRBV15 and TRBJ2-3 for the parts outside the CDR3, the full variable domain is DAMVIQNPRYQVTQFGKPVTLSCSQTLNHNVMYWYQQKSSQAPKLLFHYYDKDFNNEADTPDNFQSRRPNTSFCFLDIRSPGLGDTAMYLCATSGLKDSTDTQYFGPGTRLTVL.

The chain couples TRBV19 to TRBJ1-4; 8 positions agree with TRBD1. Trimming at V came to 5 bases and at J to 4 bases, leaving 9 bases not matched to a gene. CDR3 size: 16 residues. Germline V gene sequence: CDR1 LNHDA, CDR2 SQIVND (reference sequence). The CDR3 DNA sequence: TGTGCCAGTAGTTCATCGACAGGGGTTTTTAATGAAAAACTGTTTTTT. Translating gives CASSSSTGVFNEKLFF.

CDR3 sequence: CASSVPGVVGEQFF. CDR3 coding DNA: TGTGCCAGCAGTGTTCCCGGGGTTGTGGGTGAGCAGTTCTTC. The chain couples TRBV6-2 or TRBV6-3 to TRBJ2-1, with a possible D match to TRBD2 (5 bases). V was clipped by 5 bases and J by 9 bases, with 17 bases between them. The V gene's germline CDR1 is MNHEY and CDR2 SVGEGT. CDR3 size: 14 residues.

This chain links TRBV19 with TRBJ2-3, with 15 bases identical to TRBD2. CDR3 length: 17 residues. Germline values: CDR1 LNHDA, CDR2 SQIVND (reference sequence). The V and J ends lost 10 bases and 0 bases, in that order; junction bases with no gene match: 8. The CDR3 region is CAISGLAGGASTDTQYF. The CDR3 coding sequence is TGTGCCATCTCGGGACTAGCGGGGGGTGCTAGCACAGATACGCAGTATTTT.

The chain carries TRBV7-3 and TRBJ1-6; tentative D call: TRBD1 (5 bases). The CDR3 totals 13 residues. Germline V gene lookup returns CDR1 SGHTA and CDR2 FQGTGA. Trimming stripped 2 bases from V and 9 bases from J, with 8 bases between. The CDR3 reads CASSLGGLSPLHF. The CDR3 nucleotides read TGTGCCAGCAGCTTAGGGGGACTTTCACCCCTCCACTTT.

Here the CDR3 DNA reads TGCAGTGCTTACGGGACAGCTGGCTACACCTTC. Translated, it gives CSAYGTAGYTF. The chain links TRBV20-1 to TRBJ1-2; 7 bases agree with TRBD1. CDR1 is DFQATT and CDR2 is SNEGSKA in the germline V gene (reference sequence). This CDR3 spans 11 amino acids. V was clipped by 5 bases and J by 7 bases; unmatched bases: 4.

There are a few counts of this clone. The rearrangement links TRBV5-5 to TRBJ1-5; D is possibly TRBD1 (6 bases). The CDR3 totals 15 residues. Germline CDR1 SGHKS, CDR2 YYEKEE (reference sequence). The V gene lost 0 bases and the J gene lost 7 bases, with 14 bases spanning the gap. CDR3 residues: CASSLEGVLSQPQHF. CDR3 bases: TGTGCCAGCAGCTTGGAGGGGGTATTGAGCCAGCCCCAGCATTTT.

The chain combines TRBV7-6 with TRBJ1-2, with D possibly matching TRBD1 (6 bases). The V and J ends lost 2 bases and 7 bases respectively, with 20 bases between them. In germline, CDR1 is SGHVS, CDR2 FNYEAQ. The CDR3 contains 16 residues. The CDR3 region has the DNA TGTGCCAGCAGCTTAAGGGCCTCGACAGGTCCGGGTGGCTACACCTTC. This gives the protein CASSLRASTGPGGYTF.

J is TRBJ1-2 and V is TRBV5-1; maybe TRBD1 (6 bases). Germline V gene sequence: CDR1 SGHRS, CDR2 YFSETQ. V was clipped by 2 bases and J by 2 bases, with 13 bases between them. The CDR3 is made up of 15 amino acids. CDR3 in amino acids: CASSFTPGQNYGYTF. Written as DNA, the CDR3 is TGCGCCAGCAGCTTTACTCCGGGACAAAACTATGGCTACACCTTC.

The chain uses TRBV19 and TRBJ1-4, with D uncertain. V lost 5 bases and J 9 bases, leaving 13 bases between the germline ends. CDR1 is LNHDA and CDR2 is SQIVND in the germline V gene (reference sequence). The CDR3 runs 13 residues. The CDR3 nucleotides are TGTGCCAGTAGTGAGTCAGGCACGCAAAAACTGTTTTTT. This encodes CASSESGTQKLFF.

The V and J genes are TRBV7-9 and TRBJ2-7; 9 bases match TRBD1. The CDR3 is 14 amino acids. Germline trimming cut 5 bases from V and 6 bases from J; bases unmatched to any gene: 8. Looked up from germline, CDR1 is SEHNR and CDR2 is FQNEAQ (reference sequence). The CDR3 here is CASSIQGAESEQYF. The CDR3 DNA reads TGTGCCAGCAGCATACAGGGGGCAGAGTCCGAGCAGTACTTC. Full variable domain (rest looked up from reference TRBV7-9 and TRBJ2-7): DTGVSQNPRHKITKRGQNVTFRCDPISEHNRLYWYRQTLGQGPEFLTYFQNEAQLEKSRLLSDRFSAERPKGSFSTLEIQRTEQGDSAMYLCASSIQGAESEQYFGPGTRLTVT.

The chain uses TRBV24-1 and TRBJ2-1; TRBD1 might be the D (7 bases). The CDR3 length is 17 residues. The germline CDR1 and CDR2 sequences are KGHDR and SFDVKD. The V end was cut by 3 bases, the J end by 6 bases, with 20 bases between. CDR3: CATSDPAGTPGGNEQFF. Here the CDR3 DNA reads TGTGCCACCAGTGATCCCGCGGGGACCCCAGGGGGCAATGAGCAGTTCTTC.

The CDR3 loop is CASSLERGANYGYTF. For the CDR3, the DNA is TGCGCCAGCAGCTTGGAACGGGGAGCTAACTATGGCTACACCTTC. This rearrangement joins TRBV5-1 to TRBJ1-2; D is unresolved. Germline loops: CDR1 SGHRS, CDR2 YFSETQ. The V end lost 0 bases, the J end lost 0 bases, and 9 bases lay between the germline ends. This CDR3 comprises 15 residues.

DNA for the CDR3: TGCAGCGTCCAGGCATCCTACGAGCAGTACTTC. Encoded protein: CSVQASYEQYF. V and J are TRBV29-1 and TRBJ2-7; unclear D gene. The V end was cut by 6 bases, the J end by 1 base, with 7 bases between. This CDR3 has 11 residues. Germline CDR1 and CDR2: SQVTM and ANQGSEA.

This clone has a single count. The chain links TRBV7-8 to TRBJ1-3; D remains ambiguous. The CDR3 loop spans 15 amino acids. V was clipped by 0 bases and J by 2 bases, with 8 bases between them. The germline V gene encodes CDR1 SGHVS and CDR2 FQNEAQ. In DNA form, the CDR3 reads TGTGCCAGCAGCTTAGCCCCGGGGACTGGAAACACCATATATTTT. Translated, it gives CASSLAPGTGNTIYF. The whole variable domain, remainder taken from reference TRBV7-8 and TRBJ1-3, is GAGVSQSPRYKVAKRGQDVALRCDPISGHVSLFWYQQALGQGPEFLTYFQNEAQLDKSGLPSDRFFAERPEGSVSTLKIQRTQQEDSAVYLCASSLAPGTGNTIYFGEGSWLTVV.

This clone was found once. The V and J genes are TRBV7-8 and TRBJ2-2, with a tentative D call TRBD1 (6 bases). CDR3 size: 16 residues. CDR1 and CDR2 from the germline V gene are SGHVS and FQNEAQ. Trimming left V 5 bases short and J 0 bases short, with 13 bases between. The chain's CDR3 is CASSLNGQSNTGELFF. Here the CDR3 DNA reads TGTGCCAGCAGCCTTAATGGACAGTCGAACACCGGGGAGCTGTTTTTT.

The gene calls are TRBV5-4 and TRBJ1-4; no definite D call. Germline CDR1 reads SGHNT; CDR2 reads YYREEE (reference sequence). V dropped 7 bases and J dropped 6 bases, with 7 bases sitting between them. CDR3 size: 11 residues. CDR3 region: CASQEDEKLFF. CDR3 bases: TGTGCCAGCCAAGAGGATGAAAAACTGTTTTTT.

The rearrangement links TRBV1 to TRBJ1-5; the table's D call, TRBD1, has no DNA check behind it. TRBV1 is recorded as a pseudogene. The CDR3 extends over 17 amino acids. The CDR3 protein is CTSSQPCKGQEPWAQHF. CDR3 in DNA: TGCACCAGCAGCCAGCCTTGCAAGGGACAGGAGCCTTGGGCCCAGCATTTT.

This sequence joins TRBV27 and TRBJ2-3; TRBD1 matches at 7 bases. Germline CDR1 is MNHEY and CDR2 is SMNVEV (reference sequence). The CDR3 totals 12 residues. The V segment lost 7 bases and the J segment 3 bases; nucleotides outside the gene matches: 1. The CDR3 nucleotides read TGTGCCAGCAAGGGGGCGACAGATACGCAGTATTTT. Protein product: CASKGATDTQYF.

The rearrangement joins TRBV5-1 to TRBJ2-6, with unresolved D. Trimming stripped 0 bases from V and 0 bases from J, with 10 bases between. This CDR3 spans 17 amino acids. CDR1 is SGHRS, CDR2 YFSETQ, per germline. CDR3 loop: CASSLDPGYSGANVLTF. CDR3 sequence (DNA): TGCGCCAGCAGCTTGGACCCCGGGTACTCTGGGGCCAACGTCCTGACTTTC.